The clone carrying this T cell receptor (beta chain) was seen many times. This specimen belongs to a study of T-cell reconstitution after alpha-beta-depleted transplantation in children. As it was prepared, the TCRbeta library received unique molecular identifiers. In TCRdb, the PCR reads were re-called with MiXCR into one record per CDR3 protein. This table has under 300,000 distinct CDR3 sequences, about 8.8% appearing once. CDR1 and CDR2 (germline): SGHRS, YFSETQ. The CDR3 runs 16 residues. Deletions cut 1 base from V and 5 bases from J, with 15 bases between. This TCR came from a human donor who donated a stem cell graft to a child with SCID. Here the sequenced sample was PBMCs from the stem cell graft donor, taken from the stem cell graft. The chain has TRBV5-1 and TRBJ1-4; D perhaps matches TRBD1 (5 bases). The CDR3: CASSLSSAGGNEKLFF. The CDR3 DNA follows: TGCGCCAGCAGCTTGTCTTCAGCGGGGGGGAATGAAAAACTGTTTTTT.